This passage covers 27 T cell receptor beta chains from one sample sequenced in a study of T cell repertoires in cytomegalovirus infection. Each CDR3 protein is one row after TCRdb ran MiXCR on the reads. The repertoire consists of some 300,000 distinct CDR3 sequences, with approximately 8.9% occurring once and the leading ten covering approximately 2.3%. Sequencing was performed on PBMCs. These receptor sequences come from a human donor in good health (CMV status not recorded). Some clones in this sample may be carry-over from other donors' samples.

Only a few counts were recorded for this clonotype. This chain uses TRBV30 with TRBJ2-3; tentatively, D is TRBD2 (6 bases). Trimming cost V 4 bases and J 2 bases, with 10 bases left between them. The CDR3 is 13 residues long. Germline values: CDR1 GTSNPN, CDR2 SVGIG (reference sequence). The CDR3 loop is CAWTRDFTDTQYF. The DNA of the CDR3 is TGTGCCTGGACCAGGGACTTCACAGATACGCAGTATTTT.

This clonotype has at least ten counts. The CDR3 region has the DNA TGTGGGGAACTCAAAGCCTACGAGCAGTACTTC. It codes for CGELKAYEQYF. The chain employs TRBV10-3 and TRBJ2-7; D gene uncertain. The CDR3 has 11 amino acids. CDR1 is ENHRY and CDR2 is SYGVKD in the germline V gene.

This clonotype was seen repeatedly, ten times or more. The V call is TRBV7-2, the J call TRBJ1-5; 9 bases fit TRBD1. The CDR3 is 14 amino acids. V shed 6 bases and J 11 bases; nucleotides not matched to a gene: 11. CDR1 SGHTA and CDR2 FQGNSA come from the germline V gene. This chain's CDR3 is CASRSYRGQGAQHF. DNA of the CDR3: TGTGCCAGCAGATCCTACAGGGGGCAGGGGGCCCAGCATTTT. The variable domain in full, completed from reference TRBV7-2 and TRBJ1-5, reads GAGVSQSPSNKVTEKGKDVELRCDPISGHTALYWYRQSLGQGLEFLIYFQGNSAPDKSGLPSDRFSAERTGGSVSTLTIQRTQQEDSAVYLCASRSYRGQGAQHFGDGTRLSIL.

This clonotype appeared a few times. The V call is TRBV29-1, the J call TRBJ1-1, with 7 bases matching TRBD1. From germline, CDR1 is SQVTM and CDR2 ANQGSEA. This CDR3 has 14 amino acids. V was clipped by 1 base and J by 5 bases; unmatched bases: 7. The CDR3 DNA reads TGCAGCGTTGAAGCGAGACAGGGTTTGACTGAAGCTTTCTTT. Translation: CSVEARQGLTEAFF.

This clonotype was seen many times. The chain links TRBV20-1 to TRBJ2-7, with D possibly being TRBD1 (6 bases). CDR3 length: 11 amino acids. V was clipped by 5 bases and J by 5 bases, with 10 bases between them. From germline, CDR1 is DFQATT and CDR2 SNEGSKA (reference sequence). The DNA for the CDR3 is TGCAGTGCTTCACAGGGAGACGAGCAGTACTTC. Its protein product is CSASQGDEQYF.

Many counts were recorded for this clonotype. This chain joins TRBV6-2 or TRBV6-3 and TRBJ2-1; D perhaps matches TRBD2 (5 bases). The CDR3 loop spans 13 amino acids. Germline V gives CDR1 MNHEY, CDR2 SVGEGT. Trimming took 6 bases from V and 9 from J, leaving 15 bases between them. CDR3 amino acids: CASSWGADGEQFF. CDR3 in DNA: TGTGCCAGCAGCTGGGGAGCGGACGGTGAGCAGTTCTTC.

The chain has TRBV6-2 or TRBV6-3 and TRBJ2-7; possibly TRBD2 for D (7 bases). The CDR3 extends over 15 amino acids. V was cut by 6 bases and J by 5 bases, with 20 bases left in between. Per the germline V gene, CDR1 is MNHEY and CDR2 is SVGEGT. The CDR3 nucleotides are TGTGCCAGCAGCCCCTCTATCGGGGGGCCCAACGAGCAGTACGTC. This codes for CASSPSIGGPNEQYV.

This sequence joins TRBV11-1 and TRBJ2-3, with 10 positions matching TRBD2. The V gene's germline CDR1 is SGHAT and CDR2 FQDESV (reference sequence). With 5 bases clipped from V and 11 bases from J, the junction kept 10 bases outside the gene matches. The CDR3 extends over 14 amino acids. The CDR3 is CASSHSGGPPLQYF. For the CDR3, the DNA is TGTGCCAGCAGCCATAGCGGGGGGCCTCCCTTGCAGTATTTT. Based on the CDR3 plus reference TRBV11-1 and TRBJ2-3, the full variable domain is EAEVAQSPRYKITEKSQAVAFWCDPISGHATLYWYRQILGQGPELLVQFQDESVVDDSQLPKDRFSAERLKGVDSTLKIQPAELGDSAMYLCASSHSGGPPLQYFGPGTRLTVL.

This clonotype was detected ten times or more. The V gene is TRBV2, the J gene TRBJ2-7; 9 nucleotides line up with TRBD1. The CDR3 length is 12 residues. Germline CDR1 and CDR2: SNHLY and FYNNEI. With V trimmed by 5 bases and J by 6 bases, 2 bases remained unmatched. CDR3 sequence: CASSPTGGEQYV. The CDR3 DNA sequence: TGTGCCAGCAGTCCGACAGGGGGCGAGCAGTACGTC.

This clonotype was counted many times. The chain uses TRBV20-1 and TRBJ2-1, with 11 positions matching TRBD2. After removal of 5 bases from V and 2 bases from J, the junction contained 5 bases not matched to a gene. From germline, CDR1 is DFQATT and CDR2 SNEGSKA (reference sequence). The CDR3 loop spans 15 amino acids. This CDR3 reads CSALTSGGPYNEQFF. As DNA, the CDR3 is TGCAGTGCTCTAACTAGCGGGGGACCCTACAATGAGCAGTTCTTC.

This clonotype was counted ten times or more. This chain links TRBV19 with TRBJ1-1, with D possibly being TRBD1 (6 bases). The CDR3 runs 13 residues. The germline V gene has CDR1 LNHDA and CDR2 SQIVND (reference sequence). V was shortened by 3 bases and J by 5 bases, with 10 bases between the two germline ends. In nucleotides, the CDR3 is TGTGCCAGTAGTATCGGGGGGCATACTGAAGCTTTCTTT. It specifies CASSIGGHTEAFF.

This clonotype was seen at least ten times. The chain joins TRBV7-2 to TRBJ2-5; 13 bases are a match to TRBD2. The CDR3 spans 17 residues. Germline CDR1 and CDR2: SGHTA and FQGNSA. V lost 1 base, J lost 2 bases, and 4 bases stayed unmatched. As DNA, the CDR3 is TGTGCCAGCAGCTTAGGACTAGCGGGGGGTCTACAAGAGACCCAGTACTTC. Its protein product is CASSLGLAGGLQETQYF.

This clonotype was seen at least ten times. The V call is TRBV28, the J call TRBJ1-5; D perhaps matches TRBD1 (6 bases). Trimming took off 3 bases at V and 10 bases at J, with 19 bases between the two ends. This CDR3 has 15 residues. The germline gives CDR1 MDHEN, CDR2 SYDVKM. CDR3 bases: TGTGCCAGCAGTTTTGGCGGACAGTCCTATTTCCCCCAGCATTTT. Protein product: CASSFGGQSYFPQHF.

V and J are TRBV20-1 and TRBJ1-2; D unresolved. Germline V gene lookup returns CDR1 DFQATT and CDR2 SNEGSKA (reference sequence). V was shortened by 3 bases and J by 5 bases, with 19 bases between the two germline ends. The CDR3 sequence is 15 residues long. CDR3 loop: CSASKGRQALYGYTF. CDR3 nucleotide sequence: TGCAGTGCTAGTAAGGGTCGGCAGGCTCTTTATGGCTACACCTTC.

This clonotype was recorded a few times. The V call is TRBV12-3 or TRBV12-4, the J call TRBJ2-7; TRBD1 might be the D (5 bases). V dropped 10 bases and J dropped 5 bases, with 24 bases sitting between them. This CDR3 has 15 residues. The CDR3 region is CAKQSGAAITDEQYV. CDR3 nucleotides: TGTGCCAAGCAGTCTGGGGCAGCGATCACGGACGAGCAGTACGTC.

This clonotype was seen a few times. This chain uses TRBV20-1 with TRBJ1-6; tentatively, D is TRBD1 (6 bases). V was shortened by 6 bases and J by 4 bases, with 10 bases between the two germline ends. The CDR3 is 13 amino acids. Germline V CDR1 and CDR2: DFQATT, SNEGSKA (reference sequence). The CDR3 protein is CSAGQTYNSPLHF. The CDR3 nucleotides are TGCAGTGCCGGACAGACATATAATTCACCCCTCCACTTT.

This chain uses TRBV10-2 with TRBJ1-4; 7 nucleotides match TRBD1. CDR3 size: 15 residues. Germline V lookup: CDR1 WSHSY, CDR2 SAAADI. V was clipped by 3 bases and J by 8 bases; unmatched bases: 9. The CDR3 region is CASSDETGPREKLFF. The CDR3, as DNA: TGCGCCAGCAGTGACGAGACAGGGCCTAGGGAAAAACTGTTTTTT.

This clonotype was detected many times. The chain couples TRBV6-1 to TRBJ2-2; no firm D call. V lost 6 bases and J lost 6, with 11 bases in between. Germline values: CDR1 MNHNS, CDR2 SASEGT. This CDR3 is built from 13 residues. As DNA, the CDR3 is TGTGCCAGCAGGCCCAGGTGGGCCGGGGAGCTGTTTTTT. Its protein is CASRPRWAGELFF.

This clonotype was observed many times. The V and J genes are TRBV6-1 and TRBJ2-7; D perhaps matches TRBD1 (5 bases). The V end lost 8 bases, the J end lost 3 bases, and 17 bases lay between the germline ends. This CDR3 spans 14 amino acids. The V gene's germline CDR1 is MNHNS and CDR2 SASEGT. The CDR3, as DNA: TGTGCCAGCCTTAACCCAGGACAAAGCTACGAGCAGTACGTC. This encodes CASLNPGQSYEQYV.

This clonotype was seen only a few times. This chain uses TRBV10-3 with TRBJ2-3, with 9 positions matching TRBD2. The CDR3 covers 15 residues. Trimming cost V 7 bases and J 6 bases; bases outside gene matches: 11. Germline CDR1 reads ENHRY; CDR2 reads SYGVKD. CDR3 coding DNA: TGTGCCATCACCCCACTGGCGGGGGGGCTTGATACGCAGTATTTT. The encoded protein is CAITPLAGGLDTQYF.

This clonotype showed up many times. V and J are TRBV7-8 and TRBJ1-6; 7 bases agree with TRBD1. Germline lookup yields CDR1 SGHVS and CDR2 FQNEAQ. J gave up 5 bases and V 6 bases, and 4 bases lay outside the gene matches. The length of the CDR3 is 14 residues. This CDR3 reads CASRATGDNSPLHF. In DNA, the CDR3 is TGTGCCAGCAGGGCAACAGGGGATAATTCACCCCTCCACTTT.

This clonotype was found a few times. This chain uses TRBV18 with TRBJ1-2; 7 nucleotides match TRBD1. V shed 0 bases and J 6 bases; nucleotides not matched to a gene: 13. The CDR3 extends over 17 amino acids. Germline V lookup: CDR1 KGHSH, CDR2 LQKENI. The CDR3 is CASSPPGTAVTPHGYTF. DNA for the CDR3: TGTGCCAGCTCACCACCAGGGACAGCCGTAACCCCTCATGGCTACACCTTC. Variable domain in full (rest from reference TRBV18 and TRBJ1-2): NAGVMQNPRHLVRRRGQEARLRCSPMKGHSHVYWYRQLPEEGLKFMVYLQKENIIDESGMPKERFSAEFPKEGPSILRIQQVVRGDSAAYFCASSPPGTAVTPHGYTFGSGTRLTVV.

The rearrangement links TRBV19 to TRBJ2-7; D not resolved. CDR1 is LNHDA and CDR2 is SQIVND in the germline V gene (reference sequence). The CDR3 covers 13 residues. V dropped 4 bases and J dropped 1 base, with 8 bases sitting between them. CDR3 DNA sequence: TGTGCCAGTAGTAATTCCGGGTCCTACGAGCAGTACGTC. This codes for CASSNSGSYEQYV.

This clonotype was detected ten times or more. This sequence joins TRBV20-1 and TRBJ1-2; D remains ambiguous. The germline gives CDR1 DFQATT, CDR2 SNEGSKA (reference sequence). Deletions cut 3 bases from V and 4 bases from J, with 9 bases between. This CDR3 contains 12 residues. CDR3 residues: CSASGSSYGYTF. The CDR3 region has the DNA TGCAGTGCTAGTGGTTCGAGCTATGGCTACACCTTC.

This clonotype showed up many times. CDR3 coding DNA: TGTGCCAGCAGCTTAACCGGGCGGGGGGGAACCCCCCTCGAGCAGTACGTC. The encoded protein is CASSLTGRGGTPLEQYV. The chain is built from TRBV7-2 and TRBJ2-7; TRBD2 aligns across 9 bases. The germline CDR1 and CDR2 sequences are SGHTA and FQGNSA. The CDR3 sequence is 17 residues long. V shed 2 bases and J 6 bases; nucleotides not matched to a gene: 14.

This clonotype was counted at least ten times. The chain recombines TRBV12-3 or TRBV12-4 with TRBJ2-2; 7 nucleotides match TRBD1. V shed 6 bases and J 4 bases; nucleotides not matched to a gene: 8. The CDR3 loop spans 15 amino acids. As DNA, the CDR3 is TGTGCCAGCAGGCCACAGGGGACCTCCACCGGGGAGCTGTTTTTT. It yields the protein CASRPQGTSTGELFF.

Ten or more counts support this clonotype. The chain employs TRBV6-5 and TRBJ2-3; D is unresolved. Trimming stripped 5 bases from V and 4 bases from J, with 16 bases between. From germline, CDR1 is MNHEY and CDR2 SVGAGI. This CDR3 is 15 amino acids long. The CDR3 nucleotides read TGTGCCAGCAGTAACTTCGCGATGGCCGCAGATACGCAGTATTTT. It yields the protein CASSNFAMAADTQYF.